Listed here is a single T cell receptor beta chain. In the same sample, other DNA sequences code for this CDR3. This entry is derived from a study of cytomegalovirus exposure and HLA in healthy donors. Germline values: CDR1 LNHDA, CDR2 SQIVND (reference sequence). This CDR3 is built from 13 residues. Trimming at V came to 5 bases and at J to 5 bases, leaving 4 bases not matched to a gene. The PCR contained 60 Vbeta and 13 Jbeta primers. Clones were sequenced by immunoSEQ multiplex PCR, and TCRdb holds only the in-frame ones, with some missing. The repertoire shows more than 60,000 clones; the top ten hold approximately 16%.

The gene calls are TRBV19 and TRBJ1-1; TRBD1 agrees at 8 bases. This TCR was recovered from a boy between 10 and 17 years old in good health and CMV-seronegative. Material: PBMCs. CDR3 coding DNA: TGTGCCAGTAGTTTCACAGGGGGGACTGAAGCTTTCTTT. It yields the protein CASSFTGGTEAFF.